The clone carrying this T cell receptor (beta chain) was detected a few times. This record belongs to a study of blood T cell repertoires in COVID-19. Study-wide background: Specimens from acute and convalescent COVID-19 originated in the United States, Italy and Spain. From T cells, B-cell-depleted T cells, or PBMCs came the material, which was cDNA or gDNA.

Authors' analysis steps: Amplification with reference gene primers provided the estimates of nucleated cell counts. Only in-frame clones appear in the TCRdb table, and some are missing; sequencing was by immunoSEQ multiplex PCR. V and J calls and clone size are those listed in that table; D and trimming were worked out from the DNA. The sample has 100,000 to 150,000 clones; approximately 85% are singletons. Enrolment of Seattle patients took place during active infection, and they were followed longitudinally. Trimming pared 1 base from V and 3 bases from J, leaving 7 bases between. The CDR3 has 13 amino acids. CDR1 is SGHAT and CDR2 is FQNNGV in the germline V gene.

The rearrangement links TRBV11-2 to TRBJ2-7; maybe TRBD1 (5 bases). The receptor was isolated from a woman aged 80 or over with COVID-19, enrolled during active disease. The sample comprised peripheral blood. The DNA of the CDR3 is TGTGCCAGCAGCTTAGGACAGCTCTACGAGCAGTACTTC. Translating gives CASSLGQLYEQYF.